This T cell receptor beta chain was found in a study of T cell repertoires in cytomegalovirus infection. Study summary: CMV epitopes that were recently identified and HLA-C-restricted were used alongside well-studied HLA-B-restricted ones. Public TCR beta signature analysis indicated the presence of both CMV infection and matching HLA type.

The length of the CDR3 is 15 residues. The germline V gene encodes CDR1 SGHDN and CDR2 FVKESK. With 2 bases clipped from V and 2 bases from J, the junction kept 4 bases outside the gene matches. TCRdb called the reads again in MiXCR, with one record for every CDR3 protein. The data hold approximately 770,000 distinct CDR3 sequences, with about 29% observed a single time. Note on this clonotype: Its antigen remains unknown.

The sequence was obtained from a human donor in good health (CMV status not recorded). Some clones in this sample may be carry-over from other donors' samples. The chain links TRBV14 to TRBJ2-3; 7 bases line up with TRBD2. The sample was cultured CD8+ T cells from PBMCs, taken from culture after CMV antigen stimulation. The CDR3 reads CASSQPGTITDTQYF. CDR3 DNA sequence: TGTGCCAGCAGCCAACCAGGGACTATCACAGATACGCAGTATTTT.